Shown below are 16 T cell receptor beta chains from a single sample sequenced in a study. Each CDR3 protein is one row after TCRdb ran MiXCR on the 5' RACE reads. Of thousands of distinct CDR3 sequences listed, roughly 47% are singletons. The sequenced sample was naive CD4+ T cells sorted from a lymph node. Sample subset: naive CD4+ T cells, CD4+CD45RA+CD25-. These receptor sequences come from a female donor with breast cancer.

The V and J genes are TRBV28 and TRBJ2-2; D remains unclear. The CDR3 is made up of 13 amino acids. V was cut by 7 bases and J by 4 bases, with 10 bases left in between. CDR1 is MDHEN, CDR2 SYDVKM, per germline. The CDR3 protein is CASTPWGTGELFF. The CDR3 DNA follows: TGTGCCAGCACCCCTTGGGGCACCGGGGAGCTGTTTTTT. The variable domain in full, completed from reference TRBV28 and TRBJ2-2, reads DVKVTQSSRYLVKRTGEKVFLECVQDMDHENMFWYRQDPGLGLRLIYFSYDVKMKEKGDIPEGYSVSREKKERFSLILESASTNQTSMYLCASTPWGTGELFFGEGSRLTVL.

The chain joins TRBV6-6 to TRBJ2-1; D might be TRBD2 (5 bases). V dropped 5 bases and J dropped 9 bases, with 14 bases sitting between them. Germline CDR1 is MNHNY and CDR2 is SVGAGI (reference sequence). The CDR3 has 13 amino acids. CDR3 nucleotides: TGTGCCAGCAGTGAAGCGCTCGAGGGTGAGCAGTTCTTC. It translates to CASSEALEGEQFF.

The chain combines TRBV9 with TRBJ2-1; a weak D match, TRBD1 (5 bases). The V end was cut by 4 bases, the J end by 12 bases, with 20 bases between. CDR3 length: 14 residues. Germline V gene data show CDR1 as SGDLS and CDR2 as YYNGEE. CDR3 in DNA: TGTGCCAGCAGCATAGATAGCAGGGTTGTCACGCAGTTCTTC. It codes for CASSIDSRVVTQFF.

The genes are TRBV6-1 and TRBJ2-3; the D gene could be TRBD1 or TRBD2 (5 bases each). This CDR3 is 17 amino acids long. With 4 bases removed from V and 6 bases from J, the gap between germline ends came to 23 bases. The V gene's germline CDR1 is MNHNS and CDR2 SASEGT. CDR3 residues: CASSVRRGREPGDTQYF. The DNA for the CDR3 is TGTGCCAGCAGTGTACGCCGGGGCAGGGAGCCTGGGGATACGCAGTATTTT.

This clonotype was detected once. The genes are TRBV12-3 or TRBV12-4 and TRBJ1-3; 9 bases fit TRBD1. V was pared by 6 bases and J by 3 bases, with 3 bases of the junction left unmatched. This CDR3 comprises 14 residues. CDR3 bases: TGTGCCAGCAGAACAGGGGGCCGTGGAAACACCATATATTTT. It translates to CASRTGGRGNTIYF.

This clonotype came up once. The chain links TRBV6-1 to TRBJ1-5; the D is unclear. Germline CDR1 and CDR2: MNHNS and SASEGT. Trimming removed 2 bases from V and 9 bases from J, with 17 bases in between. The CDR3 runs to 15 residues. CDR3 coding DNA: TGTGCCAGCAGTGAACCCAACGGGGTAGGTGGGCCCCAGCATTTT. Residues: CASSEPNGVGGPQHF.

The CDR3 loop reads CSARAGTQIGHSVRFF. Here the CDR3 DNA reads TGCAGTGCTAGAGCCGGGACACAGATTGGGCATTCAGTTCGGTTCTTC. The gene calls are TRBV20-1 and TRBJ2-1, with TRBD1 as a possible D gene (6 bases). V was pared by 1 base and J by 15 bases, with 28 bases between. Per germline, CDR1 DFQATT and CDR2 SNEGSKA (reference sequence). This CDR3 is 16 amino acids long.

The chain has TRBV20-1 and TRBJ2-2; no clear D. Trimming pared 3 bases from V and 1 base from J, leaving 9 bases between. Germline V lookup: CDR1 DFQATT, CDR2 SNEGSKA (reference sequence). CDR3 length: 14 amino acids. CDR3 loop: CSASRVVNTGELFF. The CDR3 DNA reads as TGCAGTGCTAGTAGGGTAGTGAACACCGGGGAGCTGTTTTTT.

V usage is TRBV12-3 or TRBV12-4 and J usage is TRBJ1-5; D gene uncertain. Trimming cost V 7 bases and J 0 bases, with 4 bases left between them. The CDR3 has 12 residues. The CDR3 nucleotides read TGTGCCAGCAAATATAGCAATCAGCCCCAGCATTTT. Its protein product is CASKYSNQPQHF.

J is TRBJ2-3 and V is TRBV4-1; TRBD2 aligns across 11 bases. The germline gives CDR1 MGHRA, CDR2 YSYEKL. J lost 4 bases, V lost 3 bases, and 6 bases had no gene match. This CDR3 region has 16 residues. The DNA for the CDR3 is TGCGCCAGCAGCCATGATAGCGGGGGGGTTGCAGATACGCAGTATTTT. Translated: CASSHDSGGVADTQYF.

V usage is TRBV15 and J usage is TRBJ1-5; D gene uncertain. Germline CDR1 reads LNHNV; CDR2 reads YYDKDF (reference sequence). Trimming left V 6 bases short and J 0 bases short, with 9 bases between. This CDR3 contains 14 residues. The CDR3 loop reads CATRGDPSNQPQHF. The CDR3 DNA reads as TGTGCCACCAGGGGCGATCCTAGCAATCAGCCCCAGCATTTT.

The rearrangement joins TRBV7-6 to TRBJ2-7; the D gene is possibly TRBD2 (5 bases). The V gene lost 4 bases and the J gene lost 3 bases, with 7 bases spanning the gap. The germline V gene has CDR1 SGHVS and CDR2 FNYEAQ. CDR3 length: 12 amino acids. CDR3 protein: CASSSAGYEQYF. CDR3 nucleotide sequence: TGTGCCAGCAGCTCGGCGGGCTACGAGCAGTACTTC.

This clonotype was found a few times. The chain has TRBV20-1 and TRBJ2-1; 9 nucleotides agree with TRBD2. This CDR3 is built from 15 residues. Germline CDR1 and CDR2: DFQATT and SNEGSKA (reference sequence). After removal of 2 bases from V and 9 bases from J, the junction contained 11 bases not matched to a gene. The CDR3, as DNA: TGCAGTGCTAGAACGTCTTTTAGCGGGAGAATTGAGCAGTTCTTC. Translated, it gives CSARTSFSGRIEQFF.

The chain couples TRBV5-1 to TRBJ1-6, with unresolved D. The CDR3 length is 14 residues. The germline CDR1 and CDR2 sequences are SGHRS and YFSETQ. Trimming pared 0 bases from V and 10 bases from J, leaving 11 bases between. CDR3 residues: CASSLELEKSPLHF. The CDR3 coding sequence is TGCGCCAGCAGCTTGGAGCTAGAGAAATCACCCCTCCACTTT. Combining the CDR3 with reference TRBV5-1 and TRBJ1-6 gives the whole variable domain KAGVTQTPRYLIKTRGQQVTLSCSPISGHRSVSWYQQTPGQGLQFLFEYFSETQRNKGNFPGRFSGRQFSNSRSEMNVSTLELGDSALYLCASSLELEKSPLHFGNGTRLTVT.

The chain has TRBV20-1 and TRBJ1-2, with a weak D call TRBD1 (5 bases). Trimming cost V 5 bases and J 2 bases, with 9 bases left between them. The CDR3 contains 12 residues. Germline V CDR1 and CDR2: DFQATT, SNEGSKA (reference sequence). CDR3 protein: CSAPTANYGYTF. The CDR3 DNA reads TGCAGTGCTCCGACAGCAAACTATGGCTACACCTTC.

The genes are TRBV12-3 or TRBV12-4 and TRBJ2-3; 13 bases agree with TRBD2. The ends lost 5 bases at V and 5 bases at J; junction bases unmatched: 4. The CDR3 contains 15 residues. The CDR3 loop is CASSVTSGGRDTQYF. CDR3 coding DNA: TGTGCCAGCAGTGTGACTAGCGGGGGGAGAGATACGCAGTATTTT.